Sequencing of this T cell receptor (beta chain) was carried out in a study of identical twins. Study-wide points: The conclusions drew on cross-sectional statistical analysis instead of tracking the same donors. Abundant cord blood beta clonotypes carried fewer insertions; memory repertoires showed none. Out-of-frame alpha sequences shared by twins were enriched for low generation probability.

In the case of this clonotype: Its antigen is undetermined.

One entry per CDR3 protein, called by TCRdb with MiXCR from the 5' RACE reads. The data show around 1.7 million distinct CDR3 sequences, around 29% seen once. CDR3 length: 13 amino acids. V lost 2 bases and J 11 bases, leaving 15 bases between the germline ends. Germline assignment: CDR1 ENHRY and CDR2 SYGVKD. The rearrangement uses TRBV10-3 and TRBJ2-5; D unresolved. The specimen was cord blood. This sequence was found in a newborn girl in good health. CDR3 protein: CAISEQSYNEQYF. The DNA for the CDR3 is TGTGCCATCAGTGAGCAGTCCTACAATGAGCAGTACTTC.